This T cell receptor (beta chain) was profiled in a study of blood T cell repertoires in COVID-19. About the research overall: Acute-phase and convalescent COVID-19 samples originated in the United States, Italy and Spain.

The repertoire was sequenced with immunoSEQ multiplex PCR; TCRdb's copy has only in-frame clones and lacks some. The sample yields approximately 180,000 clones, roughly 88% seen once. V lost 4 bases and J lost 6; bases outside the gene matches: 9. CDR1 is MDHEN and CDR2 is SYDVKM in the germline V gene. The CDR3 extends over 15 amino acids. The chain carries TRBV28 and TRBJ1-2; 9 nucleotides line up with TRBD1. Material for sequencing was peripheral blood. The TCR sequence derives from a human donor with active or convalescent COVID-19. The donor label of this sample is uncertain. CDR3 nucleotide sequence: TGTGCCAGCAGTTCCCCGACAGGGGGGATAGATGGCTACACCTTC. This encodes CASSSPTGGIDGYTF.